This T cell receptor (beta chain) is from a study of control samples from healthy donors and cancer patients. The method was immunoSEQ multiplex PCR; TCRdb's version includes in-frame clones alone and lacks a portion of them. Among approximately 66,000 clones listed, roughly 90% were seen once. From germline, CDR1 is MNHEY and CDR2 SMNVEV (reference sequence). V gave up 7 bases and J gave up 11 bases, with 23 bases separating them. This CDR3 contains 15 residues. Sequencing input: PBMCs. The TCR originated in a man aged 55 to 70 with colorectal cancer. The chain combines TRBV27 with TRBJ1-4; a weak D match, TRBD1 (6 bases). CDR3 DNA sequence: TGTGCCAGCACTGCCCGGGGCAGGGGCCCGGACAAACTGTTTTTT. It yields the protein CASTARGRGPDKLFF.